The 29 T cell receptor beta chains listed next were all sequenced from one sample in a study of blood T cell repertoires in COVID-19. The method was immunoSEQ multiplex PCR; TCRdb's version includes in-frame clones alone and lacks a portion of them. The sample lists 60,000 to 75,000 clones, roughly 70% seen once, with approximately 51% in the top ten. Sequenced: PBMCs or T cells enriched from blood (not recorded which). Receptors were obtained from a woman aged 55-69 years who had been exposed to COVID-19.

The chain links TRBV28 to TRBJ1-1; D might be TRBD1 (6 bases). Trimming took off 5 bases at V and 1 base at J, with 11 bases between the two ends. CDR1 is MDHEN, CDR2 SYDVKM, per germline. CDR3 length equals 14 residues. CDR3 region: CASSLGAQNTEAFF. The CDR3, as DNA: TGTGCCAGCAGTCTGGGGGCGCAGAACACTGAAGCTTTCTTT. The full variable domain, rest sourced from reference TRBV28 and TRBJ1-1, is DVKVTQSSRYLVKRTGEKVFLECVQDMDHENMFWYRQDPGLGLRLIYFSYDVKMKEKGDIPEGYSVSREKKERFSLILESASTNQTSMYLCASSLGAQNTEAFFGQGTRLTVV.

This chain connects TRBV27 to TRBJ1-2, with D perhaps matching TRBD1 (5 bases). In germline, CDR1 is MNHEY, CDR2 SMNVEV (reference sequence). V lost 2 bases, J lost 8 bases, and 18 bases lay in between. This CDR3 has 15 amino acids. This CDR3 reads CASSLVGRAFVGYTF. The DNA of the CDR3 is TGTGCCAGCAGTTTAGTGGGCAGGGCGTTTGTGGGCTACACCTTC.

The chain uses TRBV29-1 and TRBJ1-4; unclear D gene. CDR1 and CDR2 (germline): SQVTM, ANQGSEA. There are 11 residues in the CDR3. V dropped 6 bases and J dropped 7 bases, with 9 bases sitting between them. CDR3 coding DNA: TGCAGCGTGGCCTCAGGTGAAAAACTGTTTTTT. This encodes CSVASGEKLFF.

This chain joins TRBV5-8 and TRBJ2-1; 10 bases are shared with TRBD1. The CDR3 extends over 18 amino acids. J gave up 3 bases and V 3 bases, and 12 bases lay outside the gene matches. Per germline, CDR1 SGHTS and CDR2 YDEGEE. Here the CDR3 reads CASSSTGGGGAHYNEQFF. CDR3 DNA sequence: TGTGCCAGCAGCTCGACAGGGGGCGGCGGGGCACACTACAATGAGCAGTTCTTC.

The rearrangement uses TRBV19 and TRBJ1-2; TRBD1 matches 9 bases. The trim removed 5 bases at V and 4 bases at J, leaving 8 bases unmatched. The germline V gene encodes CDR1 LNHDA and CDR2 SQIVND (reference sequence). The CDR3 is made up of 15 amino acids. The CDR3 region is CASSRDRGGTYGYTF. CDR3 coding DNA: TGTGCCAGTAGTCGCGACAGGGGGGGAACCTATGGCTACACCTTC.

V usage is TRBV14 and J usage is TRBJ2-3; a weak D match, TRBD1 (5 bases). The germline V gene has CDR1 SGHDN and CDR2 FVKESK. CDR3 length: 13 residues. The V end was cut by 6 bases, the J end by 3 bases, with 10 bases between. The CDR3 protein is CASRRGSTDTQYF. As DNA, the CDR3 is TGTGCCAGCAGAAGGGGTTCTACAGATACGCAGTATTTT.

This clone is a singleton in its sample. V gene TRBV30 combines with J gene TRBJ2-1; no definite D call. This CDR3 region has 12 residues. Deletions cut 4 bases from V and 8 bases from J, with 12 bases between. Per the germline V gene, CDR1 is GTSNPN and CDR2 is SVGIG (reference sequence). Here the CDR3 reads CAWTSTGYEQFF. CDR3 DNA: TGTGCCTGGACCTCGACGGGTTATGAGCAGTTCTTC.

The chain is built from TRBV28 and TRBJ2-1; 8 bases match TRBD2. CDR3 length: 13 amino acids. Losses at the gene ends were 5 bases for V and 12 bases for J; bases not matched to a gene: 9. Germline V lookup: CDR1 MDHEN, CDR2 SYDVKM. CDR3 in amino acids: CASSADSGTGQFF. The DNA of the CDR3 is TGTGCCAGCAGTGCGGATAGCGGGACGGGGCAGTTCTTC.

The rearrangement links TRBV9 to TRBJ2-5, with 9 bases lining up with TRBD2. Germline V lookup: CDR1 SGDLS, CDR2 YYNGEE. There are 15 residues in the CDR3. V was pared by 3 bases and J by 5 bases, with 8 bases of the junction left unmatched. The CDR3 DNA sequence: TGTGCCAGCAGCGCGGTAGCGGGAGCAGGGGAGACCCAGTACTTC. Its protein is CASSAVAGAGETQYF.

The chain recombines TRBV28 with TRBJ2-1, with TRBD2 matching 13 bases. V gave up 7 bases and J gave up 9 bases; unmatched junction bases: 9. The germline CDR1 and CDR2 sequences are MDHEN and SYDVKM. CDR3 size: 15 residues. CDR3 sequence reads: CASTYTGLAGTEQFF. For the CDR3, the DNA is TGTGCCAGCACCTACACGGGACTAGCGGGAACTGAGCAGTTCTTC.

The rearrangement joins TRBV3-1 (or the pseudogene TRBV3-2) to TRBJ2-3; 11 bases map to TRBD2. V lost 1 base to trimming and J lost 5 bases; unmatched junction nucleotides: 11. The CDR3 sequence is 18 residues long. In germline, CDR1 is LGHDT, CDR2 YNNKEL (reference sequence). The CDR3 region has the DNA TGTGCCAGCAGCCAAGGGGGGATAGCGGGAGGGCCTAGAGATACGCAGTATTTT. This sequence encodes CASSQGGIAGGPRDTQYF.

The V and J genes are TRBV28 and TRBJ2-7; 7 bases match TRBD1. Germline assignment: CDR1 MDHEN and CDR2 SYDVKM. Trimming removed 5 bases from V and 7 bases from J; junction bases left unmatched: 8. The CDR3 consists of 13 residues. CDR3 in amino acids: CASSPPTGWEQYF. The CDR3 DNA reads TGTGCCAGCAGTCCCCCGACAGGGTGGGAGCAGTACTTC.

The J gene is TRBJ1-5, the V gene TRBV7-9; the D is unclear. Germline loops: CDR1 SEHNR, CDR2 FQNEAQ (reference sequence). Trimming cost V 3 bases and J 4 bases, with 10 bases left between them. This CDR3 is built from 14 residues. CDR3 sequence (DNA): TGTGCCAGCAGCTTGGAGGATACAAATCAGCCCCAGCATTTT. Translating it yields CASSLEDTNQPQHF.

This clone was seen a handful of times. The V and J genes are TRBV25-1 and TRBJ1-4, with D uncertain. Germline CDR1 and CDR2: MGHDK and SYGVNS. This CDR3 contains 14 residues. Trimming left V 3 bases short and J 2 bases short, with 7 bases between. In nucleotides, the CDR3 is TGTGCCAGCAGTGAGACAAGGACTAATGAAAAACTGTTTTTT. Translating gives CASSETRTNEKLFF.

V gene TRBV6-5 combines with J gene TRBJ1-2; D might be TRBD1 (6 bases). Trimming shortened V by 6 bases and J by 8 bases, and 19 bases separated the two germline ends. The length of the CDR3 is 14 residues. The germline V gene encodes CDR1 MNHEY and CDR2 SVGAGI. The CDR3 nucleotides read TGTGCCAGCAGGGGCCGCACAGGGCAAGGCGGCTACACCTTC. Encoded protein: CASRGRTGQGGYTF.

V gene TRBV3-1 (or the pseudogene TRBV3-2) combines with J gene TRBJ2-2, with D unclear. The V and J ends lost 4 bases and 6 bases respectively, with 6 bases between them. The CDR3 has 12 amino acids. Germline CDR1 LGHDT, CDR2 YNNKEL (reference sequence). In DNA form, the CDR3 reads TGTGCCAGCAGCCGTTATGCCGGGGAGCTGTTTTTT. Its translation: CASSRYAGELFF.

The chain joins TRBV28 to TRBJ1-5; no firm D call. Per germline, CDR1 MDHEN and CDR2 SYDVKM. The CDR3 loop spans 13 amino acids. Trimming removed 5 bases at V and 5 bases at J, with 10 bases between. The CDR3 bases are TGTGCCAGCAGTGTTGGCCTTCATCAGCCCCAGCATTTT. Residues: CASSVGLHQPQHF.

This clone appeared a few times. The V and J genes are TRBV4-3 and TRBJ1-2; D is possibly TRBD1 (5 bases). The CDR3 loop spans 16 amino acids. Germline loops: CDR1 LGHNA, CDR2 YSLEER. The V end lost 0 bases, the J end lost 6 bases, and 17 bases lay between the germline ends. The CDR3 DNA is TGCGCCAGCAGCCAAGATTTGGGGCGCCCGGGTGATGGCTACACCTTC. Translating it yields CASSQDLGRPGDGYTF.

This clone was seen at least ten times. Other nucleotide sequences in the sample specify the same CDR3. V and J are TRBV19 and TRBJ1-1; D ambiguous. The CDR3 consists of 14 residues. V lost 4 bases, J lost 6 bases, and 15 bases lay in between. The V gene's germline CDR1 is LNHDA and CDR2 SQIVND (reference sequence). In DNA, the CDR3 is TGTGCCAGTAGTACGCCGGGAAGGACCGCTGAAGCTTTCTTT. This sequence encodes CASSTPGRTAEAFF.

This chain links TRBV7-8 with TRBJ1-2; 9 bases are shared with TRBD1. V dropped 6 bases and J dropped 3; count of bases not matched to a gene: 11. The CDR3 is 16 residues long. CDR1 is SGHVS and CDR2 is FQNEAQ in the germline V gene. CDR3 region: CASSRDRALGDYGYTF. The DNA of the CDR3 is TGTGCCAGCAGTAGGGACAGGGCCCTGGGGGACTATGGCTACACCTTC.

This clone was observed a few times. The V call is TRBV30, the J call TRBJ1-2, with TRBD1 identical over 9 bases. V trimming: 4 bases; J trimming: 3 bases; junction bases outside the gene matches: 6. The CDR3 spans 14 residues. Germline V gives CDR1 GTSNPN, CDR2 SVGIG (reference sequence). CDR3 in DNA: TGTGCCTGGAATCCCTGGACAGGGGACTATGGCTACACCTTC. Its translation is CAWNPWTGDYGYTF.

This rearrangement joins TRBV5-1 to TRBJ2-3; 12 bases match TRBD2. The CDR3 is 15 amino acids. V was pared by 0 bases and J by 5 bases, with 1 base of the junction left unmatched. In germline, CDR1 is SGHRS, CDR2 YFSETQ. CDR3 sequence reads: CASSLGLAGVDTQYF. The CDR3 DNA follows: TGCGCCAGCAGCTTGGGACTAGCGGGAGTAGATACGCAGTATTTT.

The chain combines TRBV27 with TRBJ2-3; 7 bases map to TRBD2. The CDR3 is made up of 15 amino acids. Germline values: CDR1 MNHEY, CDR2 SMNVEV (reference sequence). Unmatched junction bases numbered 7, after V lost 5 bases and J lost 2 bases. This CDR3 is CASSLTSASTDTQYF. The CDR3 DNA reads TGTGCCAGCAGTCTTACTAGCGCATCCACAGATACGCAGTATTTT.

The CDR3 is CASSRAGGGYNEQFF. In nucleotides, the CDR3 is TGTGCCAGCAGTCGAGCTGGCGGTGGATACAATGAGCAGTTCTTC. The chain has TRBV2 and TRBJ2-1; D gene ambiguous. This CDR3 is built from 15 residues. Germline values: CDR1 SNHLY, CDR2 FYNNEI. V dropped 5 bases and J dropped 4 bases, with 15 bases sitting between them.

V usage is TRBV19 and J usage is TRBJ1-1; the D gene is possibly TRBD1 (5 bases). In germline, CDR1 is LNHDA, CDR2 SQIVND (reference sequence). Trimming took off 5 bases at V and 5 bases at J, with 12 bases between the two ends. The CDR3 totals 13 residues. The CDR3 DNA sequence: TGTGCCAGTAGTGTCAGGGTAAAGACTGAAGCTTTCTTT. Translated: CASSVRVKTEAFF.

V is TRBV21-1 and J is TRBJ2-1; TRBD1 was called by the table and not checked on the DNA. TRBV21-1 is a documented pseudogene. The CDR3 has 23 amino acids. DNA for the CDR3: TGTGCCAGCAGCAAAGGCAAACCGCAACAGGGGGTTATGCCCGGAGCCACGGTCAATGAGCAGTTCTTC. Protein product: CASSKGKPQQGVMPGATVNEQFF.

This clone was detected only once. The chain carries TRBV5-4 and TRBJ2-7, with D perhaps TRBD1 (6 bases). Trimming left V 3 bases short and J 0 bases short, with 13 bases between. This CDR3 has 15 residues. The germline V gene has CDR1 SGHNT and CDR2 YYREEE (reference sequence). CDR3 region: CASSSPGHGSYEQYF. DNA for the CDR3: TGTGCCAGCAGCTCACCGGGACACGGCTCCTACGAGCAGTACTTC.

The chain combines TRBV9 with TRBJ1-2, with 7 bases aligning to TRBD1. CDR1 and CDR2 (germline): SGDLS, YYNGEE. CDR3 size: 12 residues. With V trimmed by 4 bases and J by 8 bases, 5 bases remained unmatched. The CDR3: CASSLRQGGYTF. CDR3 in DNA: TGTGCCAGCAGCCTAAGACAGGGAGGCTACACCTTC.

The rearrangement uses TRBV27 and TRBJ2-1, with 8 bases matching TRBD2. V lost 8 bases, J lost 11 bases, and 14 bases stayed unmatched. The CDR3 has 14 residues. CDR1 is MNHEY, CDR2 SMNVEV, per germline (reference sequence). The CDR3 region has the DNA TGTGCCAGCGCTTTGGGACTAGTCAAGGCAAAGCAGTTCTTC. Translation gives CASALGLVKAKQFF.